Sequencing of this T cell receptor beta chain was carried out in a study of T cells after posttransplantation cyclophosphamide. Whole-study findings and limits: After PTCy, TRB diversity resembled that of CNI/methotrexate controls.

Only in-frame clones appear in the TCRdb table, and some are missing; sequencing was by immunoSEQ multiplex PCR. The repertoire consists of about 52,000 clones, with 94% occurring once and the leading ten covering roughly 3.1%. As to this clone: The antigen remains unidentified.

This CDR3 region has 16 residues. The germline V gene has CDR1 SGHTA and CDR2 FQGNSA. V lost 1 base to trimming and J lost 6 bases; unmatched junction nucleotides: 9. The J gene is TRBJ2-7, the V gene TRBV7-2; 10 positions match TRBD2. The sequencing input was PBMCs. This receptor was obtained from a woman in her twenties or thirties in good health and a related stem cell transplant donor. CDR3 bases: TGTGCCAGCAGCTTAGTCCCGCTAGCGGGGGTAGTCGAGCAGTACTTC. It specifies CASSLVPLAGVVEQYF.